This T cell receptor beta chain was profiled in a study of OX40 agonist ivuxolimab in advanced cancers. In the study overall: The dose-escalation cohort had hepatocellular carcinoma, melanoma, renal cell or head and neck cancer. General study results and limits: Compared with others, partial responders at 0.1-3.0 mg/kg displayed clonal expansion among the lowest. The antigens recognized by the expanded peripheral T cells, that is their antigen specificity, were not determined.

The germline V gene encodes CDR1 SGHRS and CDR2 YFSETQ. Between the trimmed V and J ends, which lost 1 base and 0 bases, there was a span of 11 bases. This CDR3 has 17 amino acids. This clone was picked up one time. Its antigen is unknown. Produced via immunoSEQ multiplex PCR; TCRdb's table is partial and in-frame only. This sample has about 110,000 clones, with around 93% found just once. Patients with autoimmune history or systemic immunosuppression were excluded. This sequence was found in an adult with an advanced solid tumor such as melanoma, head and neck, liver or kidney cancer. This chain links TRBV5-1 with TRBJ2-6; D may match TRBD1 or TRBD2 (5 bases each). The input for sequencing was CD4+ or CD8+ T cells sorted from blood, taken in a trial of the OX40 agonist ivuxolimab. The chain's CDR3 is CASSLIEGPSGANVLTF. The CDR3 region has the DNA TGCGCCAGCAGCTTGATCGAGGGGCCCTCTGGGGCCAACGTCCTGACTTTC.